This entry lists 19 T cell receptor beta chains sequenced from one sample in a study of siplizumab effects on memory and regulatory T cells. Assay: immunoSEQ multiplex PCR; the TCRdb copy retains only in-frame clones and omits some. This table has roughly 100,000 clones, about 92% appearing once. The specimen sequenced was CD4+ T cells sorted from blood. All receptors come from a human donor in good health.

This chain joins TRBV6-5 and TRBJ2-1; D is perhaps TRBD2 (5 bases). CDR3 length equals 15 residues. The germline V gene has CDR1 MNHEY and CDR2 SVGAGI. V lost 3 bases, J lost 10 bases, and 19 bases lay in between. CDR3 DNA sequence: TGTGCCAGCAGTTATACAGCGGCGGTATACGAGGAGCAGTTCTTC. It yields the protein CASSYTAAVYEEQFF.

CDR3 DNA sequence: TGTGCCAGCAGCCGACTCTCAGGGCAGCCCCAGCATTTT. Its translation is CASSRLSGQPQHF. This chain joins TRBV6-6 and TRBJ1-5; D might be TRBD1 (5 bases). Germline loops: CDR1 MNHNY, CDR2 SVGAGI (reference sequence). V lost 6 bases and J 7 bases, leaving 13 bases between the germline ends. This CDR3 region has 13 residues.

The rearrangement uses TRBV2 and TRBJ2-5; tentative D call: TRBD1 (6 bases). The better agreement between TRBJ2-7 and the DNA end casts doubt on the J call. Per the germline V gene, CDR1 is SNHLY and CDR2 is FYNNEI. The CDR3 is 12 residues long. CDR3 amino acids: CASIPDRHEQYF. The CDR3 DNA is TGTGCCAGCATTCCAGACAGGCACGAGCAGTACTTC.

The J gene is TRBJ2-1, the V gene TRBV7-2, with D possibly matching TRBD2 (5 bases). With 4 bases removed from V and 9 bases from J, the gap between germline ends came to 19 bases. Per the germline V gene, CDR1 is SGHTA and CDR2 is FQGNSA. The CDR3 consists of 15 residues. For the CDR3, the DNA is TGTGCCAGCAGCTCACCTCTCCGTGGGGAGTTTGAGCAGTTCTTC. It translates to CASSSPLRGEFEQFF.

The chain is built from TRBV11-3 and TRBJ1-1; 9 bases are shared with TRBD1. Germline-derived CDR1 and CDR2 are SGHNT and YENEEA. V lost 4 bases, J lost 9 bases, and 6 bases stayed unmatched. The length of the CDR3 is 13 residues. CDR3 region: CASSSGQGNKAFF. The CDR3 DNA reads TGTGCCAGCAGCTCAGGACAGGGGAATAAAGCTTTCTTT.

CDR3 region: CASSPRDLGEQYF. The CDR3 DNA is TGTGCCAGCTCACCGAGGGACCTAGGGGAGCAGTACTTC. The chain couples TRBV18 to TRBJ2-7, with D perhaps assigned TRBD1 or TRBD2 (5 bases each). V shed 3 bases and J shed 7 bases, with 13 bases lying between them. The CDR3 sequence is 13 residues long. Germline CDR1 is KGHSH and CDR2 is LQKENI.

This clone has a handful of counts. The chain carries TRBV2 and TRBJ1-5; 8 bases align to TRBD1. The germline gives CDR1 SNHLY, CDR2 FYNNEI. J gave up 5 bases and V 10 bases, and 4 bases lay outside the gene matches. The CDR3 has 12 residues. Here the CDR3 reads CATRGLDQPQHF. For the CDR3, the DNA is TGTGCCACCAGGGGGCTTGATCAGCCCCAGCATTTT.

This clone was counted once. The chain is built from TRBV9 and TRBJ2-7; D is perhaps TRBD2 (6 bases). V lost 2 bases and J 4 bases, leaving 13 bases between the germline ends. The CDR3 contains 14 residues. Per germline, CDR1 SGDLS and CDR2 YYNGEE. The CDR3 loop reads CASSVGTSFYEQYF. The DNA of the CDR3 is TGTGCCAGCAGCGTGGGAACTAGCTTTTACGAGCAGTACTTC. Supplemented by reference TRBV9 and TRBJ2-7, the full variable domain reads DSGVTQTPKHLITATGQRVTLRCSPRSGDLSVYWYQQSLDQGLQFLIQYYNGEERAKGNILERFSAQQFPDLHSELNLSSLELGDSALYFCASSVGTSFYEQYFGPGTRLTVT.

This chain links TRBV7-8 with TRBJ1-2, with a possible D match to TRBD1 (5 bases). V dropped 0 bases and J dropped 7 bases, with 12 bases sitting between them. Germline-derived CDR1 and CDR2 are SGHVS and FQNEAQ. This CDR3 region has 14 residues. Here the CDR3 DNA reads TGTGCCAGCAGCTTAGCGTGGGAGGGGTCTGGCTACACCTTC. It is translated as CASSLAWEGSGYTF.

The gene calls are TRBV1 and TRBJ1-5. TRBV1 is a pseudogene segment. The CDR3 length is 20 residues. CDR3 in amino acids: CTSSQVPGEGLGTVCQPQHF. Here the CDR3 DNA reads TGCACCAGCAGCCAAGTTCCCGGCGAGGGTTTAGGGACTGTTTGTCAGCCCCAGCATTTT.

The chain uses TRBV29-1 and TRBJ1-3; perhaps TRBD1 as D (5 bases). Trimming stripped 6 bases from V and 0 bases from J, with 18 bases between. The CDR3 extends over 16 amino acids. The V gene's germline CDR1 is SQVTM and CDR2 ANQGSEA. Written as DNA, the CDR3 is TGCAGCGTGGGTATGGGTACGGGGCCCTCTGGAAACACCATATATTTT. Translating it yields CSVGMGTGPSGNTIYF.

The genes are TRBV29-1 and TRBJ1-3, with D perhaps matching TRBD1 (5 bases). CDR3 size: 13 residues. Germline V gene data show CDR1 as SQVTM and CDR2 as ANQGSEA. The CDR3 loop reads CSWDSSSGNTIYF. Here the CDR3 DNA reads TGCAGTTGGGACTCCAGCTCTGGAAACACCATATATTTT.

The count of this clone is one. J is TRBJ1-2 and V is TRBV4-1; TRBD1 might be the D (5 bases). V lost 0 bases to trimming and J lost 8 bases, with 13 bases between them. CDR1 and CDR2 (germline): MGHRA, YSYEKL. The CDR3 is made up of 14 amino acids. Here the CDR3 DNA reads TGCGCCAGCAGCCAAGACCCAGGGAGGGCCGGCTACACCTTC. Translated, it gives CASSQDPGRAGYTF.

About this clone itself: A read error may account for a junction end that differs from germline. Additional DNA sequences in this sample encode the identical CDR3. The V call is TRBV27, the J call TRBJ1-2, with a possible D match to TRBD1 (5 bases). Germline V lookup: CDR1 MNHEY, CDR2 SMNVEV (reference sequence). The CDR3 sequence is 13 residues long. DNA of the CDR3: TGCGCCAGCAGTTTGGGGCGGTCCTATGGCTACACCTTC. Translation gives CASSLGRSYGYTF.

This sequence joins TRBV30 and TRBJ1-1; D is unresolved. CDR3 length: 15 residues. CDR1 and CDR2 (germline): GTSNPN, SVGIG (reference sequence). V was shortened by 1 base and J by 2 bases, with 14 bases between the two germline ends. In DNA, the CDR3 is TGTGCCTGGAGTGCAGGCCGTTTTCCTAACACTGAAGCTTTCTTT. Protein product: CAWSAGRFPNTEAFF.

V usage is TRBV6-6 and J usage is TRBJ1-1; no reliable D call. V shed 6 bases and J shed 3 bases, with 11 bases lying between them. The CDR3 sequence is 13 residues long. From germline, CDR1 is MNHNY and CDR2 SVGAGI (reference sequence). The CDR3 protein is CASSPQLDTEAFF. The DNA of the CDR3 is TGTGCCAGCAGCCCTCAGTTGGACACTGAAGCTTTCTTT.

The CDR3 DNA reads TGTGCCAGCAGTTTAAACGGGGCTGACACTGAAGCTTTCTTT. It codes for CASSLNGADTEAFF. V is TRBV27 and J is TRBJ1-1; possible D gene TRBD1, 5 bases. The germline CDR1 and CDR2 sequences are MNHEY and SMNVEV (reference sequence). This CDR3 has 14 residues. The V end lost 2 bases, the J end lost 3 bases, and 10 bases lay between the germline ends.

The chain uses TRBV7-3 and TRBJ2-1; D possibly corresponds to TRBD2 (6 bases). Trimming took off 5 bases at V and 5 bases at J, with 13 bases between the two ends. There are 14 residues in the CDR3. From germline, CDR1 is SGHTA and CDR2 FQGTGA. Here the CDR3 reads CASSIPGLHNEQFF. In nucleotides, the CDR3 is TGTGCCAGCAGCATCCCGGGACTCCACAATGAGCAGTTCTTC.

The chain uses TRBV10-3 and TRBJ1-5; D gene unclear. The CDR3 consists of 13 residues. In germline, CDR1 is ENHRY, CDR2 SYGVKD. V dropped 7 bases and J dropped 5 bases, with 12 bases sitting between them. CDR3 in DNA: TGTGCCATCACCTCGGCCCGTCATCAGCCCCAGCATTTT. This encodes CAITSARHQPQHF.